What follows are 10 T cell receptor beta chains derived from one specimen sequenced in a study of CD8+ T cells in alopecia areata. After isolation, RNA underwent reverse transcription to generate cDNA as the sequencing template. Only in-frame clones appear in the TCRdb table, and some are missing; sequencing was by immunoSEQ multiplex PCR. The table lists 200,000 to 250,000 clones, under 40% of them singletons. Specified treatment: oral pan-JAK inhibitor, 5-10 mg twice daily. The input for sequencing was CD4+ T cells sorted from blood, taken between weeks 30 and 35, from a patient treated with tofacitinib. The source of these receptors is a human donor with alopecia areata.

This chain joins TRBV1 and TRBJ2-7; TRBD2 is taken as the D call from the table, unchecked against the DNA. TRBV1 is a listed pseudogene. The CDR3 totals 14 residues. Here the CDR3 reads CTSSQAGGVYEQYF. The CDR3 DNA is TGCACCAGCAGCCAAGCGGGAGGGGTCTACGAGCAGTACTTC.

The sample holds one count of this clone. This rearrangement joins TRBV23-1 to TRBJ2-5; D perhaps matches TRBD1 (5 bases). The DNA end favors TRBJ2-7, so the J call may be wrong. TRBV23-1 belongs to the ORF category, with a function that is uncertain. CDR3 length: 12 amino acids. The CDR3 spells CAIPDMGYEQYF. DNA of the CDR3: TGCGCCATCCCGGACATGGGCTACGAGCAGTACTTC.

V usage is TRBV5-4 and J usage is TRBJ1-6, with 7 positions matching TRBD1. The V gene end was trimmed by 4 bases and the J gene end by 10 bases; junction bases not matched to a gene: 14. The CDR3 sequence is 16 residues long. Germline V CDR1 and CDR2: SGHNT, YYREEE (reference sequence). In nucleotides, the CDR3 is TGTGCCAGCAGCCAGGGGGTCGGGGGGCGAGGGTCACCCCTCCACTTT. Protein product: CASSQGVGGRGSPLHF.

This clone has more than one count but fewer than ten. The chain couples TRBV30 to TRBJ1-3; 8 bases fit TRBD1. Germline trimming cut 0 bases from V and 2 bases from J; bases unmatched to any gene: 6. The CDR3 loop spans 16 amino acids. Germline V CDR1 and CDR2: GTSNPN, SVGIG (reference sequence). The CDR3 DNA follows: TGTGCCTGGAGTGTCCCGGACAGGGTTACTGGAAACACCATATATTTT. As protein: CAWSVPDRVTGNTIYF.

The chain links TRBV4-1 to TRBJ2-7; D uncertain. Germline CDR1 reads MGHRA; CDR2 reads YSYEKL. The CDR3 has 15 residues. V was trimmed by 0 bases and J by 2 bases, leaving 11 bases between them. CDR3 nucleotides: TGCGCCAGCAGCCAAGAACAGACTTTCGCCTACGAGCAGTACTTC. Amino acid sequence: CASSQEQTFAYEQYF.

Here the CDR3 reads CASSLDGQESLLNTEAFF. The CDR3 region has the DNA TGCGCCAGCAGCTTGGATGGGCAGGAGTCCCTCCTGAACACTGAAGCTTTCTTT. This chain connects TRBV5-1 to TRBJ1-1, with D uncertain. V lost 0 bases to trimming and J lost 0 bases, with 18 bases between them. Germline CDR1 SGHRS, CDR2 YFSETQ. This CDR3 has 18 amino acids.

The rearrangement links TRBV5-5 to TRBJ2-2, with D uncertain. V lost 0 bases, J lost 5 bases, and 5 bases lay in between. Germline CDR1 and CDR2: SGHKS and YYEKEE (reference sequence). The CDR3 is made up of 13 amino acids. The CDR3 here is CASSLVQTGELFF. For the CDR3, the DNA is TGTGCCAGCAGCTTGGTGCAGACCGGGGAGCTGTTTTTT.

The chain couples TRBV5-4 to TRBJ1-1; TRBD1 matches 8 bases. Germline assignment: CDR1 SGHNT and CDR2 YYREEE (reference sequence). The CDR3 length is 14 residues. The V gene end was trimmed by 4 bases and the J gene end by 3 bases; junction bases not matched to a gene: 5. CDR3 sequence reads: CASSRTGGYTEAFF. The CDR3 nucleotides are TGTGCCAGCAGCAGAACAGGGGGGTACACTGAAGCTTTCTTT.

In its sample, this clone was seen a few times. CDR3 amino acids: CASSYGQGNTEAFF. Here the CDR3 DNA reads TGTGCCAGCAGTTACGGGCAGGGCAACACTGAAGCTTTCTTT. The gene calls are TRBV6-6 and TRBJ1-1; TRBD1 is a possible D gene (5 bases). V gave up 2 bases and J gave up 2 bases, with 9 bases separating them. The CDR3 sequence is 14 residues long. CDR1 and CDR2 (germline): MNHNY, SVGAGI (reference sequence).

V and J are TRBV7-8 and TRBJ2-1, with 9 bases identical to TRBD1. The CDR3 length is 15 residues. Germline-derived CDR1 and CDR2 are SGHVS and FQNEAQ. The V and J ends lost 2 bases and 7 bases, in that order; junction bases with no gene match: 6. The CDR3 loop reads CASSLSGTGRNEQFF. The CDR3 DNA is TGTGCCAGCAGCTTAAGTGGGACAGGGAGGAATGAGCAGTTCTTC.